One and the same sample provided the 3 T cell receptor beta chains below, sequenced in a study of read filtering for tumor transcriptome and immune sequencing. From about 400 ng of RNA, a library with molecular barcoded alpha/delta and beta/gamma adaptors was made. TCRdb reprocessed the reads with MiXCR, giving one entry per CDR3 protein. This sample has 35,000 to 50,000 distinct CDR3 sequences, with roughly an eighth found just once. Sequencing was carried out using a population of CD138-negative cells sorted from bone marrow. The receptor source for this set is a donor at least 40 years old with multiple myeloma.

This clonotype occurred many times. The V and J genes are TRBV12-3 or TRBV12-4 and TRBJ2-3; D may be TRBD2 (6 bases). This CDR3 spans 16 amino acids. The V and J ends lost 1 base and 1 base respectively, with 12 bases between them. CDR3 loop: CASSLDRGGGTDTQYF. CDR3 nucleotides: TGTGCCAGCAGTTTAGATCGGGGCGGGGGCACAGATACGCAGTATTTT.

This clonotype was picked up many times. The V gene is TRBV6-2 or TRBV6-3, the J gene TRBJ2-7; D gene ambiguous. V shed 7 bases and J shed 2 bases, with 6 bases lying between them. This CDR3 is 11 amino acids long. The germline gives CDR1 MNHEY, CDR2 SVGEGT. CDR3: CASTTTYEQYF. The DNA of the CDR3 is TGTGCCAGCACCACAACCTACGAGCAGTACTTC.

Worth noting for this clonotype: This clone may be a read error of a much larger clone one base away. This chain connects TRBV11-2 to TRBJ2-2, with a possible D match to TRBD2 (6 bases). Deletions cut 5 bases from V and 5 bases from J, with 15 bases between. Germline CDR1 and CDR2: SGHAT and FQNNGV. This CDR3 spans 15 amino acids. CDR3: CASSGRPAGTGELFF. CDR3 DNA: TGTGCCAGCAGCGGGAGGCCGGCGGGTACCGGGGAGCTGTTTTTT.